Presented here are 5 T cell receptor beta chains from one specimen sequenced in a study of blood T cell repertoires in COVID-19 (dated by TCRdb to 2019 to 2021). Receptor amplification or capture employed the immunoSEQ multiplex PCR assay. TCRdb limited this immuneACCESS table to in-frame rearrangements with V and J called. A share of clones is missing; checked studies link under half to unresolved V genes, and the rest is unexplained. The sample includes approximately 220,000 clones, with less than 90% observed a single time. Of the sample, about 4.7% is held by the ten largest clones. Sequencing was performed on PBMCs or T cells enriched from blood (not recorded which). The receptor source for this set is a woman in her twenties or thirties who had been exposed to COVID-19.

As concerns this clone: The same CDR3 arises from other DNA sequences in this sample as well. In DNA form, the CDR3 reads TGCAGCGTTTCCCTTAACACTGAAGCTTTCTTT. Protein sequence: CSVSLNTEAFF. J is TRBJ1-1 and V is TRBV29-1; no definite D call. Germline loops: CDR1 SQVTM, CDR2 ANQGSEA. The CDR3 loop spans 11 amino acids. V lost 5 bases and J 2 bases, leaving 6 bases between the germline ends.

The chain combines TRBV5-1 with TRBJ2-3, with D maybe TRBD2 (5 bases). Germline V gene lookup returns CDR1 SGHRS and CDR2 YFSETQ. Trimming took off 0 bases at V and 5 bases at J, with 10 bases between the two ends. The CDR3 runs to 14 residues. CDR3 sequence: CASSLGGGEDTQYF. CDR3 nucleotides: TGCGCCAGCAGCTTGGGCGGAGGTGAAGATACGCAGTATTTT.

This chain links TRBV3-1 (or the pseudogene TRBV3-2) with TRBJ2-3; 8 bases are a match to TRBD2. With V trimmed by 3 bases and J by 1 base, 9 bases remained unmatched. Germline V lookup: CDR1 LGHDT, CDR2 YNNKEL (reference sequence). CDR3 length: 17 amino acids. Written as DNA, the CDR3 is TGTGCCAGCAGCCAGTCATCGGCGGGGGGCGGCACAGATACGCAGTATTTT. Translating gives CASSQSSAGGGTDTQYF.

This chain uses TRBV5-1 with TRBJ2-7; 9 bases align to TRBD1. Germline V lookup: CDR1 SGHRS, CDR2 YFSETQ. Trimming at V came to 4 bases and at J to 3 bases, leaving 11 bases not matched to a gene. The CDR3 is 16 residues long. This chain's CDR3 is CASSPTPGQGYYEQYF. CDR3 nucleotides: TGCGCCAGCAGCCCCACACCGGGACAGGGATACTACGAGCAGTACTTC.

In the case of this clone: The DNA is left out, because the CDR3 cannot be placed on it with certainty; the CDR3 is given as TCRdb lists it. The gene calls are TRBV27 and TRBJ1-2. Germline assignment: CDR1 MNHEY and CDR2 SMNVEV (reference sequence). With termini counted, the CDR3 has 16 amino acids. The CDR3 reads CASSFGSGGAGDGYTF.